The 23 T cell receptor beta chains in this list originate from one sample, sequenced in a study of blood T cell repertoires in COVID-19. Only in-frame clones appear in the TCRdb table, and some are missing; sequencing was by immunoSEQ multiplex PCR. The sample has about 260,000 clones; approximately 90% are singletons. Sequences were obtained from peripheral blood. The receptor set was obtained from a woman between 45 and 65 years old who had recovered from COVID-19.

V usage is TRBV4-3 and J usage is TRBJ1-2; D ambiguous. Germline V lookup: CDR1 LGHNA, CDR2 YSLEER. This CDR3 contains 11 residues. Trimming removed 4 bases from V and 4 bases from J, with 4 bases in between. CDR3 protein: CASSRGYGYTF. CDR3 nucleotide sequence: TGCGCCAGCAGCCGAGGCTATGGCTACACCTTC.

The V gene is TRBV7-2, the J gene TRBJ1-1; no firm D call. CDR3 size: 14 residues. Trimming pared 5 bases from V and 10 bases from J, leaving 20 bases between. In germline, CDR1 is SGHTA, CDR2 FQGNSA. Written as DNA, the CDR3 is TGTGCCAGCAGCACGAAGGTGGCAGAAGTAGCAGCTTTCTTT. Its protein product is CASSTKVAEVAAFF. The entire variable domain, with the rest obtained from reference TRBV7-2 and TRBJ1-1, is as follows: GAGVSQSPSNKVTEKGKDVELRCDPISGHTALYWYRQSLGQGLEFLIYFQGNSAPDKSGLPSDRFSAERTGGSVSTLTIQRTQQEDSAVYLCASSTKVAEVAAFFGQGTRLTVV.

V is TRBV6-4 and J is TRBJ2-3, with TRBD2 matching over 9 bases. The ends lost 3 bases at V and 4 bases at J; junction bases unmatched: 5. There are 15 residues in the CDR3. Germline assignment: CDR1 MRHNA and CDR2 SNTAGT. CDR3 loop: CASSERIAGADTQYF. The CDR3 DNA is TGTGCCAGCAGTGAGAGAATAGCGGGAGCAGATACGCAGTATTTT.

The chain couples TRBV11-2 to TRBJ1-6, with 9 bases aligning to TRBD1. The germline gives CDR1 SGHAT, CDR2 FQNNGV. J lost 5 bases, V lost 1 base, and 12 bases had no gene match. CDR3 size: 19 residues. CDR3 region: CASSLAGGQGISNNSPLHF. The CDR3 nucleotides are TGTGCCAGCAGCTTAGCGGGAGGACAGGGGATCTCAAATAATTCACCCCTCCACTTT.

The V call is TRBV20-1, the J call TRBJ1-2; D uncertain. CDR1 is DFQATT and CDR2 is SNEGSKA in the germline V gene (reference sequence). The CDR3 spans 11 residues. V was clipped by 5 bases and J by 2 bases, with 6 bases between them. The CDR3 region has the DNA TGCAGTGCTCCTAACAACTATGGCTACACCTTC. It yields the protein CSAPNNYGYTF.

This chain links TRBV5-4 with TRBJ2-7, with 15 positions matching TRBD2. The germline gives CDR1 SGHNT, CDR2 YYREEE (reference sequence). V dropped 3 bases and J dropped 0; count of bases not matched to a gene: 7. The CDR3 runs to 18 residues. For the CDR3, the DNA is TGTGCCAGCAGCTCTCCGGGACTAGCGGGAGGATTCTCCTACGAGCAGTACTTC. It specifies CASSSPGLAGGFSYEQYF.

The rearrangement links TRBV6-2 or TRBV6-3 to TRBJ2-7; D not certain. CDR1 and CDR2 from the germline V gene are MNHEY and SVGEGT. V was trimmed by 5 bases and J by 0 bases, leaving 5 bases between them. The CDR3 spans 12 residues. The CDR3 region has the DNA TGTGCCAGCAGTCCGAGCTCCTACGAGCAGTACTTC. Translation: CASSPSSYEQYF.

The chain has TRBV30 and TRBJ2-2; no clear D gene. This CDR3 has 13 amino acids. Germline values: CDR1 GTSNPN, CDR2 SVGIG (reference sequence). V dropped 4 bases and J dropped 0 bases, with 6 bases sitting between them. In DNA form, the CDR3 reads TGTGCCTGGAAATACACGAACACCGGGGAGCTGTTTTTT. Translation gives CAWKYTNTGELFF.

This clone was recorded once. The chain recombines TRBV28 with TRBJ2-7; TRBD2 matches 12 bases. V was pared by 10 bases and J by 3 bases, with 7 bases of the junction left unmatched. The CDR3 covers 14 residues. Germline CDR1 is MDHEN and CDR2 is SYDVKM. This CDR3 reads CATLTSGRLYEQYF. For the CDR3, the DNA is TGTGCCACCCTCACTAGCGGGAGGCTCTACGAGCAGTACTTC. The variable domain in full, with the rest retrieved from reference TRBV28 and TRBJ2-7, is DVKVTQSSRYLVKRTGEKVFLECVQDMDHENMFWYRQDPGLGLRLIYFSYDVKMKEKGDIPEGYSVSREKKERFSLILESASTNQTSMYLCATLTSGRLYEQYFGPGTRLTVT.

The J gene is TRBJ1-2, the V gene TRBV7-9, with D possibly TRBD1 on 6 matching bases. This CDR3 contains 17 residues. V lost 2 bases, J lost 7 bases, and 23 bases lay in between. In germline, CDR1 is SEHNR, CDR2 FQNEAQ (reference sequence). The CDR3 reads CASSLQIVTGPSRGYTF. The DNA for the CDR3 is TGTGCCAGCAGCTTACAGATCGTAACAGGGCCCTCCCGTGGCTACACCTTC.

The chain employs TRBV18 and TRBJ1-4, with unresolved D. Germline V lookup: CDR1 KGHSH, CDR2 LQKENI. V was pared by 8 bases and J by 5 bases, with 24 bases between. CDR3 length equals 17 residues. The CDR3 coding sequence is TGTGCCAGCGCCCGAGAAGGCCAGGCGAGAGTGAATGAAAAACTGTTTTTT. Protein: CASAREGQARVNEKLFF.

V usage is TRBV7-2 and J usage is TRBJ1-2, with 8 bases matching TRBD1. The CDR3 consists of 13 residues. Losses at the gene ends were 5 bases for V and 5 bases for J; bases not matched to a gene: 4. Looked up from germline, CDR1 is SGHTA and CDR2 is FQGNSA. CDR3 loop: CASSPGQEYGYTF. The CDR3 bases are TGTGCCAGCAGCCCGGGACAGGAGTATGGCTACACCTTC.

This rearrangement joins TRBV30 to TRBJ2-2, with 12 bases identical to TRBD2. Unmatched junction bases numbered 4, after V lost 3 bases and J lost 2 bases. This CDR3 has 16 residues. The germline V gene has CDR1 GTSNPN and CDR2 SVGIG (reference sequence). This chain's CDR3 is CAWSAGLAGNTGELFF. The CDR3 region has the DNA TGTGCCTGGAGCGCGGGACTAGCGGGTAACACCGGGGAGCTGTTTTTT.

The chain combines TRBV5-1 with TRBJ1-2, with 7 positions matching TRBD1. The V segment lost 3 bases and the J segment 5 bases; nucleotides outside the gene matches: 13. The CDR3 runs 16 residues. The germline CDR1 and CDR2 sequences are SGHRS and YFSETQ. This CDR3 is CASSSGPRQGSYGYTF. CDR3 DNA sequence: TGCGCCAGCAGCTCAGGACCTCGACAGGGTTCTTATGGCTACACCTTC.

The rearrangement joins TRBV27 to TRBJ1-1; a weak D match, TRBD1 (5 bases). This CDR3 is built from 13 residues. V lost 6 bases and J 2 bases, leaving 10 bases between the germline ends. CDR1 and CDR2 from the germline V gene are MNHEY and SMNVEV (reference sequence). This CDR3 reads CASSFGANTEAFF. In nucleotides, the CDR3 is TGTGCCAGCAGCTTTGGGGCCAACACTGAAGCTTTCTTT.

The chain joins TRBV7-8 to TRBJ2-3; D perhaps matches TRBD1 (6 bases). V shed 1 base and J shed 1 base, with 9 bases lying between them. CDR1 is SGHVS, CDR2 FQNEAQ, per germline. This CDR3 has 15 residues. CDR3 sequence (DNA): TGTGCCAGCAGCTTAGTGTCAGGGGGCACAGATACGCAGTATTTT. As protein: CASSLVSGGTDTQYF.

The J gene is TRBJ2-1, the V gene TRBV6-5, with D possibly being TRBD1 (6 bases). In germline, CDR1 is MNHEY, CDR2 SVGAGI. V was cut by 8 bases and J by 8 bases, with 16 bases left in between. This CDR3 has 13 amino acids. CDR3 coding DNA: TGTGCCAGCGCTCAATGGGGGCAAGATGAGCAGTTCTTC. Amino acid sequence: CASAQWGQDEQFF.

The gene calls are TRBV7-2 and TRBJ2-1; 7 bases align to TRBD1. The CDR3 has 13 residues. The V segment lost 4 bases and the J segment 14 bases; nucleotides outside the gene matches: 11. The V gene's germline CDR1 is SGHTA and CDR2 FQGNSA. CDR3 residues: CASSSLRQGHEFF. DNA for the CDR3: TGTGCCAGCAGCTCTCTCCGACAGGGACATGAGTTCTTC.

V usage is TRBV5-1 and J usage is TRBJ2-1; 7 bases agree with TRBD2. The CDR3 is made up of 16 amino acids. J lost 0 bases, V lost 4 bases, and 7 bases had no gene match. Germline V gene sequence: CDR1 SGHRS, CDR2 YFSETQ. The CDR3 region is CASSSIAGSSYNEQFF. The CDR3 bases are TGCGCCAGCAGCAGTATAGCGGGTAGCTCCTACAATGAGCAGTTCTTC.

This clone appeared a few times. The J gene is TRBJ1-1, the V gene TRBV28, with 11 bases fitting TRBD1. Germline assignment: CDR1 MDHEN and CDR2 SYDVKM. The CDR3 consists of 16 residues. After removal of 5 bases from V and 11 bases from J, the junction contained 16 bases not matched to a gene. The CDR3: CASSPPGQGGPIEAFF. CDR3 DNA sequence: TGTGCCAGCAGTCCACCGGGACAGGGGGGCCCTATTGAGGCTTTCTTT.

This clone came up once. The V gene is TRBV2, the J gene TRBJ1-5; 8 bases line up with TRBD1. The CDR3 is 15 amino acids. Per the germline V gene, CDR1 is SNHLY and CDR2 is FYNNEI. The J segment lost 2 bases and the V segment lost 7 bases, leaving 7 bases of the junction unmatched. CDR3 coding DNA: TGTGCCAGCATTAAAGACAGGGGTGGCAATCAGCCCCAGCATTTT. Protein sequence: CASIKDRGGNQPQHF.

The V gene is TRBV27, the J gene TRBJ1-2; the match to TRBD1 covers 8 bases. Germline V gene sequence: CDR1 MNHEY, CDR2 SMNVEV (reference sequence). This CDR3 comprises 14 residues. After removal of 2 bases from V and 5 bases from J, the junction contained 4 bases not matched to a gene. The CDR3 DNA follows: TGTGCCAGCAGTTTAGGGACAGGAGCTTATGGCTACACCTTC. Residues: CASSLGTGAYGYTF.

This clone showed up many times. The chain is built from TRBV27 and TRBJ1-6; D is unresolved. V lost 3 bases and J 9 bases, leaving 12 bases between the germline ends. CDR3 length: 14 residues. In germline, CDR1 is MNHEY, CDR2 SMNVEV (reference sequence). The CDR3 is CASSFRSSGSPLHF. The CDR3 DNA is TGTGCCAGCAGTTTCCGGAGTAGCGGTTCACCCCTCCACTTT.